The 17 T cell receptor beta chains reported below all come from one sample, sequenced in a study of PD-1 blockade in classical Hodgkin lymphoma. Measured with immunoSEQ multiplex PCR; TCRdb has only the in-frame clones, and not every one. The sample yields approximately 17,000 clones, roughly 67% seen once. Exposure to brentuximab vedotin varied, and each patient had relapsed following autologous stem cell transplantation. This sample comprised peripheral blood mononuclear cells (PBMCs), obtained before the second cycle of nivolumab. Source of these receptors: a human donor with classical Hodgkin lymphoma.

The chain carries TRBV21-1 and TRBJ2-7; TRBD1 is the table's D call and was not checked against the DNA. TRBV21-1 is assigned pseudogene status. The CDR3 runs to 18 residues. This CDR3 is CASSHPGRVGGVFDEQYF. In nucleotides, the CDR3 is TGTGCCAGCAGCCATCCAGGCCGAGTAGGGGGAGTCTTTGACGAGCAGTACTTC.

This chain connects TRBV27 to TRBJ2-3; a possible D gene is TRBD2 (5 bases). The CDR3 is 16 residues long. Germline lookup yields CDR1 MNHEY and CDR2 SMNVEV (reference sequence). The ends were cut back, 6 bases at V and 0 bases at J, with 16 bases in the middle. The CDR3 loop is CASRDWEHLSTDTQYF. In DNA form, the CDR3 reads TGTGCCAGCAGGGATTGGGAGCACCTCAGCACAGATACGCAGTATTTT.

The chain links TRBV5-1 to TRBJ1-3; TRBD1 agrees at 7 bases. The junction had 4 bases not matched to a gene; V was cut back by 3 bases and J by 4 bases. This CDR3 is 14 amino acids long. Germline CDR1 and CDR2: SGHRS and YFSETQ. Written as DNA, the CDR3 is TGCGCCAGCAGCTATACAGGGGACGGAAACACCATATATTTT. Translation gives CASSYTGDGNTIYF. Looking up the rest from reference TRBV5-1 and TRBJ1-3 gives the full variable domain: KAGVTQTPRYLIKTRGQQVTLSCSPISGHRSVSWYQQTPGQGLQFLFEYFSETQRNKGNFPGRFSGRQFSNSRSEMNVSTLELGDSALYLCASSYTGDGNTIYFGEGSWLTVV.

The chain combines TRBV23-1 with TRBJ2-7; D possibly corresponds to TRBD1 (5 bases). TRBV23-1 is an open reading frame whose function is uncertain. The CDR3 runs 16 residues. Trimming cost V 0 bases and J 0 bases, with 12 bases left between them. CDR3 residues: CASSQSVDTLSYEQYF. The DNA for the CDR3 is TGCGCCAGCAGTCAATCTGTGGACACCCTCTCCTACGAGCAGTACTTC.

This sequence joins TRBV18 and TRBJ2-7, with D possibly being TRBD1 or TRBD2 (6 bases each). The CDR3 runs to 14 residues. Trimming removed 0 bases at V and 6 bases at J, with 12 bases between. Germline V gene data show CDR1 as KGHSH and CDR2 as LQKENI. In nucleotides, the CDR3 is TGTGCCAGCTCACCACCAAACGGGGGCGGCGAGCAGTACTTC. Translated, it gives CASSPPNGGGEQYF.

The chain combines TRBV4-1 with TRBJ1-6, with a weak D call TRBD1 (6 bases). Between the trimmed V and J ends, which lost 4 bases and 5 bases, there was a span of 9 bases. The germline CDR1 and CDR2 sequences are MGHRA and YSYEKL. The CDR3 is made up of 14 amino acids. DNA of the CDR3: TGCGCCAGCAGCCCCGGACAGCATAATTCACCCCTCCACTTT. This translates into CASSPGQHNSPLHF.

The CDR3 DNA reads as TGCGCCAGCAGCCAAGAAGTGGCAAGGGGGGAAGAGACCCAGTACTTC. It yields the protein CASSQEVARGEETQYF. The genes are TRBV4-1 and TRBJ2-5; perhaps D is TRBD1 or TRBD2 (6 bases each). V lost 0 bases, J lost 3 bases, and 14 bases lay in between. Germline V lookup: CDR1 MGHRA, CDR2 YSYEKL. This CDR3 has 16 amino acids.

The chain uses TRBV29-1 and TRBJ1-6; weak D call: TRBD1 (5 bases). Trimming stripped 4 bases from V and 7 bases from J, with 11 bases between. The CDR3 has 13 amino acids. Per the germline V gene, CDR1 is SQVTM and CDR2 is ANQGSEA. As DNA, the CDR3 is TGCAGCGTTGTTCGGGGGGGAAATTCACCCCTCCACTTT. It translates to CSVVRGGNSPLHF. The full variable domain, its missing parts supplied by reference TRBV29-1 and TRBJ1-6, is SAVISQKPSRDICQRGTSLTIQCQVDSQVTMMFWYRQQPGQSLTLIATANQGSEATYESGFVIDKFPISRPNLTFSTLTVSNMSPEDSSIYLCSVVRGGNSPLHFGNGTRLTVT.

The rearrangement uses TRBV4-1 and TRBJ2-1; D is unresolved. V was trimmed by 0 bases and J by 0 bases, leaving 6 bases between them. CDR1 MGHRA and CDR2 YSYEKL come from the germline V gene. CDR3 length equals 15 residues. The CDR3 DNA follows: TGCGCCAGCAGCCAAGAGGGTAGCTCCTACAATGAGCAGTTCTTC. Translated, it gives CASSQEGSSYNEQFF.

The chain links TRBV29-1 to TRBJ2-5; D is ambiguous. Trimming took off 5 bases at V and 0 bases at J, with 10 bases between the two ends. This CDR3 spans 13 amino acids. Germline loops: CDR1 SQVTM, CDR2 ANQGSEA. The CDR3 DNA sequence: TGCAGCGTTCAAACAGAGTACCAAGAGACCCAGTACTTC. Translated, it gives CSVQTEYQETQYF.

J is TRBJ2-7 and V is TRBV5-6; the match to TRBD1 covers 8 bases. Germline V CDR1 and CDR2: SGHDT, YYEEEE. V lost 4 bases and J lost 2; bases outside the gene matches: 8. CDR3 length: 15 residues. The CDR3 loop is CASSAPRTGTYEQYF. The CDR3, as DNA: TGTGCCAGCAGCGCACCTAGGACAGGGACCTACGAGCAGTACTTC.

This clone was detected only once. The V and J genes are TRBV6-1 and TRBJ2-7; D perhaps matches TRBD1 (6 bases). The V gene lost 6 bases and the J gene lost 3 bases, with 12 bases spanning the gap. The CDR3 has 13 residues. The germline CDR1 and CDR2 sequences are MNHNS and SASEGT. The CDR3 reads CASRTGTYYEQYF. CDR3 bases: TGTGCCAGCAGAACCGGGACATACTACGAGCAGTACTTC.

The V call is TRBV11-2, the J call TRBJ2-2; 10 nucleotides align to TRBD2. Germline CDR1 SGHAT, CDR2 FQNNGV. The CDR3 covers 17 residues. Losses at the gene ends were 1 base for V and 3 bases for J; bases not matched to a gene: 5. The CDR3 sequence: CASSLGPSGSHTGELFF. As DNA, the CDR3 is TGTGCCAGCAGCTTAGGACCTAGCGGGAGTCACACCGGGGAGCTGTTTTTT.

The J gene is TRBJ1-1, the V gene TRBV9; D is unclear. This CDR3 is 13 amino acids long. Germline V CDR1 and CDR2: SGDLS, YYNGEE. Trimming cost V 0 bases and J 3 bases, with 6 bases left between them. Written as DNA, the CDR3 is TGTGCCAGCAGCGTAGGAGGGTACACTGAAGCTTTCTTT. This gives the protein CASSVGGYTEAFF.

This clone was detected only once. The chain recombines TRBV29-1 with TRBJ2-1; TRBD2 might be the D (7 bases). The CDR3 length is 15 residues. V lost 7 bases to trimming and J lost 4 bases, with 20 bases between them. Per germline, CDR1 SQVTM and CDR2 ANQGSEA. The CDR3 sequence: CSEQAGQRLYNEQFF. CDR3 bases: TGCAGCGAGCAAGCGGGACAAAGGTTATACAATGAGCAGTTCTTC.

This clone has a single count. The gene calls are TRBV28 and TRBJ1-5, with 11 bases that match TRBD1. Germline assignment: CDR1 MDHEN and CDR2 SYDVKM. V trimming: 6 bases; J trimming: 5 bases; junction bases outside the gene matches: 3. The length of the CDR3 is 14 residues. Here the CDR3 reads CASSQGQGDQPQHF. The CDR3 DNA sequence: TGTGCCAGCAGCCAGGGACAGGGGGATCAGCCCCAGCATTTT.

This chain connects TRBV28 to TRBJ1-2, with 9 bases identical to TRBD1. The CDR3 contains 15 residues. The germline gives CDR1 MDHEN, CDR2 SYDVKM. The ends lost 3 bases at V and 8 bases at J; junction bases unmatched: 10. Written as DNA, the CDR3 is TGTGCCAGCAGTTTGCGCGGGACAGGGCTGGACGGCTACACCTTC. It yields the protein CASSLRGTGLDGYTF.